The clone carrying this T cell receptor beta chain was seen a single time. The antigen is not known. The CDR3 contains 15 residues. V was shortened by 8 bases and J by 2 bases, with 16 bases between the two germline ends. The V gene's germline CDR1 is ENHRY and CDR2 SYGVKD. Generated by immunoSEQ multiplex PCR, the TCRdb table keeps only in-frame clones and is missing some. The repertoire consists of about 110,000 clones, with around 87% occurring once and the leading ten covering just under 0.35%. These data come from a study of Tregs in tolerant kidney transplant recipients. Study in general: Mixed chimerism was transient after nonmyeloablative marrow transplants from related graft donors. Study outcomes and limitations: For some patients, primers changed over time, blocking nucleotide-level comparison. Tolerant patients' donor-specific Tregs expanded beyond overall Tregs, suggesting antigen-driven growth. This study did not directly address biological reproducibility.

The source of this sequence is a human donor who received a combined kidney and bone marrow transplant. The chain is built from TRBV10-3 and TRBJ1-5; D gene ambiguous. The specimen was CD4+ T cells from blood, collected before the transplant. CDR3 protein: CAIAQEAPGNQPQHF. CDR3 nucleotide sequence: TGTGCCATCGCCCAGGAGGCTCCGGGCAATCAGCCCCAGCATTTT.